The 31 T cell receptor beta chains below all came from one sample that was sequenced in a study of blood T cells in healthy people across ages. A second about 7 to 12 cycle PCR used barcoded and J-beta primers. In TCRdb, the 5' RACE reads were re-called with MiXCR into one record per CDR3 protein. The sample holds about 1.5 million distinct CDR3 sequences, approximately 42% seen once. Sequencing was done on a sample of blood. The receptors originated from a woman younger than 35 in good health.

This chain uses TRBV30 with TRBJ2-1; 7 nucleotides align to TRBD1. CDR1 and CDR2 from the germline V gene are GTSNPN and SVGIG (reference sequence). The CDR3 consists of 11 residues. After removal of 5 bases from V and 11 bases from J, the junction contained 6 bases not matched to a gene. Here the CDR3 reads CAWDRQGQQFF. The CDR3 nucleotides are TGTGCCTGGGATAGACAGGGCCAGCAGTTCTTC.

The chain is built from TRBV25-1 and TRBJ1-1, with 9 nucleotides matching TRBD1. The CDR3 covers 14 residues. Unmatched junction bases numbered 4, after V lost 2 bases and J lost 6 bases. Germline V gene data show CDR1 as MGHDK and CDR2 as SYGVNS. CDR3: CASSEPGTGSEAFF. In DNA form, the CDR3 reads TGTGCCAGCAGTGAACCCGGGACAGGGTCTGAAGCTTTCTTT.

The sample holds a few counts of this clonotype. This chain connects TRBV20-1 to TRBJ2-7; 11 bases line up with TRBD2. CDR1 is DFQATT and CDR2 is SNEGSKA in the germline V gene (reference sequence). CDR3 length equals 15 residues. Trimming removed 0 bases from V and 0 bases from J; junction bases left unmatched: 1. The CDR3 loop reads CSARELAGDSYEQYF. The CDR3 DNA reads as TGCAGTGCTAGAGAACTAGCGGGGGACTCCTACGAGCAGTACTTC.

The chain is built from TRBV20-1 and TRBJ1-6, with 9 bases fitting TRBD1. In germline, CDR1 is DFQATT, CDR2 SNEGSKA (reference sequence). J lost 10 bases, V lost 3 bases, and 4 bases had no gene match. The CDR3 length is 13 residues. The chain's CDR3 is CSASETGGSPLHF. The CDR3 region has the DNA TGCAGTGCTAGTGAGACAGGGGGATCACCCCTCCACTTT.

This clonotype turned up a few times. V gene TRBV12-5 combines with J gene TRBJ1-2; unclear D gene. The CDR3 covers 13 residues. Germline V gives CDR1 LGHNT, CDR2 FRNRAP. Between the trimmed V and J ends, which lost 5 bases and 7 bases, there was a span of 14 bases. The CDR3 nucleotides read TGTGCTAGTGGTCCTTGGGTCAGTGGTGGCTACACCTTC. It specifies CASGPWVSGGYTF.

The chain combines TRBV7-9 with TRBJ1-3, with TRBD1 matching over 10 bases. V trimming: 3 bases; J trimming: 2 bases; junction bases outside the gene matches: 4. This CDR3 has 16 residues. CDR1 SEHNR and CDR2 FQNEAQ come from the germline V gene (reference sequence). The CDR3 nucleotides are TGTGCCAGCAGCTTTTCCGGGACAGGGGCTGGAAACACCATATATTTT. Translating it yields CASSFSGTGAGNTIYF.

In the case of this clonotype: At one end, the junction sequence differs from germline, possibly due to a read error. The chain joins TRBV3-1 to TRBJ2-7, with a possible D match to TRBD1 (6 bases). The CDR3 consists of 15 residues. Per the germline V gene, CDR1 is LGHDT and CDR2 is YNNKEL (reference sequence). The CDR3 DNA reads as TGTGCCGGCAGCCCAGAAGGGGACAACTCCTACGAGCAGTACTTC. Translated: CAGSPEGDNSYEQYF.

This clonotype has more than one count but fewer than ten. CDR3 amino acids: CASSLGHTSPGTEAFF. CDR3 DNA sequence: TGTGCCAGCAGCTTGGGTCATACTTCCCCGGGTACTGAAGCTTTCTTT. The chain has TRBV7-9 and TRBJ1-1; D gene ambiguous. CDR3 length: 16 amino acids. Trimming shortened V by 3 bases and J by 5 bases, and 19 bases separated the two germline ends. Germline V lookup: CDR1 SEHNR, CDR2 FQNEAQ (reference sequence).

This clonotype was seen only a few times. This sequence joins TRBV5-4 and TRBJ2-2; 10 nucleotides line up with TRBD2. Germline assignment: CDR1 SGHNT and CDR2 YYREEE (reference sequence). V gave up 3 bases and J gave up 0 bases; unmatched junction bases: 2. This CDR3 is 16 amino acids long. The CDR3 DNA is TGTGCCAGCAGCTGGGGACTAGCGACGAACACCGGGGAGCTGTTTTTT. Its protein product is CASSWGLATNTGELFF.

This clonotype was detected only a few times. The CDR3 sequence: CSARMGLAGYYEQYF. DNA for the CDR3: TGCAGTGCTAGAATGGGACTAGCGGGGTACTACGAGCAGTACTTC. The chain is built from TRBV20-1 and TRBJ2-7, with 13 bases identical to TRBD2. CDR3 length equals 15 residues. Germline lookup yields CDR1 DFQATT and CDR2 SNEGSKA (reference sequence). Trimming cost V 2 bases and J 3 bases; bases outside gene matches: 4.

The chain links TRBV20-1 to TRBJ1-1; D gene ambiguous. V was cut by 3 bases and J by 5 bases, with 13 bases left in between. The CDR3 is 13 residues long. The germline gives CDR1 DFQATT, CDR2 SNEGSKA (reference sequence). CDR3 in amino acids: CSASPTERTEAFF. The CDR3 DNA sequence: TGCAGTGCTAGCCCGACTGAAAGAACTGAAGCTTTCTTT.

CDR3 loop: CASSLTTNEQYF. DNA of the CDR3: TGTGCCAGCAGTTTGACCACAAATGAGCAGTACTTC. V and J are TRBV28 and TRBJ2-7; D call uncertain. Germline CDR1 is MDHEN and CDR2 is SYDVKM. Trimming removed 3 bases from V and 7 bases from J, with 10 bases in between. There are 12 residues in the CDR3. The full variable domain, with the rest looked up from reference TRBV28 and TRBJ2-7, is DVKVTQSSRYLVKRTGEKVFLECVQDMDHENMFWYRQDPGLGLRLIYFSYDVKMKEKGDIPEGYSVSREKKERFSLILESASTNQTSMYLCASSLTTNEQYFGPGTRLTVT.

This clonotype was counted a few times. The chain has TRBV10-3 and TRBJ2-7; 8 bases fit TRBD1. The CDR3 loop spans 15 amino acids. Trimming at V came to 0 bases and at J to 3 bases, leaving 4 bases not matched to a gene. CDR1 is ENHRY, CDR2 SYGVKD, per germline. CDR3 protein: CAISESTGANYEQYF. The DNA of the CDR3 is TGTGCCATCAGTGAGTCGACAGGGGCGAACTACGAGCAGTACTTC.

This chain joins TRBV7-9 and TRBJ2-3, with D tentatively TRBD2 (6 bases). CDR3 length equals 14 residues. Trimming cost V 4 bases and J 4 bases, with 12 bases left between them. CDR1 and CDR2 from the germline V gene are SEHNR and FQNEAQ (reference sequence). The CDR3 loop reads CASSWASVSDTQYF. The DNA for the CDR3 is TGTGCCAGCAGCTGGGCTAGCGTTTCAGATACGCAGTATTTT.

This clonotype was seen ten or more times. CDR3 DNA sequence: TGTGCCAGCACCCTGAACACCGGGGAGCTGTTTTTT. Amino acids: CASTLNTGELFF. This chain joins TRBV13 and TRBJ2-2; no clear D gene. CDR1 and CDR2 (germline): PRHDT, FYEKMQ (reference sequence). The length of the CDR3 is 12 residues. The V end lost 7 bases, the J end lost 1 base, and 4 bases lay between the germline ends. Complete variable domain (other parts from reference TRBV13 and TRBJ2-2): AAGVIQSPRHLIKEKRETATLKCYPIPRHDTVYWYQQGPGQDPQFLISFYEKMQSDKGSIPDRFSAQQFSDYHSELNMSSLELGDSALYFCASTLNTGELFFGEGSRLTVL.

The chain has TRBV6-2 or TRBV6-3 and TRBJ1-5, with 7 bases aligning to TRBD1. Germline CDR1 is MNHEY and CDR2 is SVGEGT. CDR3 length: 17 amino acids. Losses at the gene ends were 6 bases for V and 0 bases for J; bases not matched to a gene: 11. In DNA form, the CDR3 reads TGTGCCAGCAGCAATCGACAGGGAAAATATAGCAATCAGCCCCAGCATTTT. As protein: CASSNRQGKYSNQPQHF.

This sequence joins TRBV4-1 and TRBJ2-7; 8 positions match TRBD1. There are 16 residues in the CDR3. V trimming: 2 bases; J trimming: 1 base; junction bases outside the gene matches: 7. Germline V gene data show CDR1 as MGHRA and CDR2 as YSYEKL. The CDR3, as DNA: TGCGCCAGCAGCCAACTTGGACAGGGTTGGTCCTACGAGCAGTACTTC. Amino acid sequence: CASSQLGQGWSYEQYF.

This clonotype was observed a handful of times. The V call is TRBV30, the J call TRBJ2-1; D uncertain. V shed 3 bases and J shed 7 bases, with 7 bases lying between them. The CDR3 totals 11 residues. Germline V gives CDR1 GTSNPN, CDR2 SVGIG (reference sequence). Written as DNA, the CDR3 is TGTGCCTGGAGATATCAGAATGAGCAGTTCTTC. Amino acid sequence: CAWRYQNEQFF.

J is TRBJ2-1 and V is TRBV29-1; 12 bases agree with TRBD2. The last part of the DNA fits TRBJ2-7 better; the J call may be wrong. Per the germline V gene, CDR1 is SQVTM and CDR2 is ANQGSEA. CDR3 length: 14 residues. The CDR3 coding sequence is TGCAGCGTTAAGTCAAGGACTAGCGGGAATGAGCAGTACTTC. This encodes CSVKSRTSGNEQYF.

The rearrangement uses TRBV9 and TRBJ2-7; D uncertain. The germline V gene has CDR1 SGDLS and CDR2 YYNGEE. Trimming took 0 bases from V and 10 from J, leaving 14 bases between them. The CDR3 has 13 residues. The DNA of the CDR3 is TGTGCCAGCAGCGTAGGTCCAGACCTTGCCCAGTACTTC. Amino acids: CASSVGPDLAQYF.

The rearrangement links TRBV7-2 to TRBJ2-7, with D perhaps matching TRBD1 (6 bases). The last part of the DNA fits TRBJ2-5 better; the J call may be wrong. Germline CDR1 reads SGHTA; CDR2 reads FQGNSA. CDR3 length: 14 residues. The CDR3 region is CASSLMGAAETQYF. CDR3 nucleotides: TGTGCCAGCAGCTTAATGGGGGCTGCAGAGACCCAGTACTTC.

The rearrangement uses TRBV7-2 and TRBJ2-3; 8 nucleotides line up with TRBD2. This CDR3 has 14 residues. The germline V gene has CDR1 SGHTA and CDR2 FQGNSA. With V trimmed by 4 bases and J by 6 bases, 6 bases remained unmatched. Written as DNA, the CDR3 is TGTGCCAGCAGCTCTGGGACTAGTTACGATACGCAGTATTTT. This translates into CASSSGTSYDTQYF.

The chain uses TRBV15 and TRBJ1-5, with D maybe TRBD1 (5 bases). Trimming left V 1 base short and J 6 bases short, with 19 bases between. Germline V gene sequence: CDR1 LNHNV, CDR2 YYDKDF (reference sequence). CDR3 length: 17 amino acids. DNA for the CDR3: TGTGCCACCAGCAGAGTGGGGCTAGTTCAGGGCATTCAGCCCCAGCATTTT. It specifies CATSRVGLVQGIQPQHF.

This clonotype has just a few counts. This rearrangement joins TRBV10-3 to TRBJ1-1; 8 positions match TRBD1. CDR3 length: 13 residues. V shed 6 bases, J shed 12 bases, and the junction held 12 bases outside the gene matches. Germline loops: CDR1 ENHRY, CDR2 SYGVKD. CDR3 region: CAISSAGGDRTFF. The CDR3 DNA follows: TGTGCCATCAGCTCGGCAGGGGGCGATAGGACTTTCTTT.

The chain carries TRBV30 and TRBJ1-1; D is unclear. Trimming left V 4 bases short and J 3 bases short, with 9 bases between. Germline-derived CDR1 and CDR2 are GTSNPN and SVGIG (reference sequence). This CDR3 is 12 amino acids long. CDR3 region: CAWNPTYTEAFF. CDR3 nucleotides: TGTGCCTGGAACCCTACATACACTGAAGCTTTCTTT.

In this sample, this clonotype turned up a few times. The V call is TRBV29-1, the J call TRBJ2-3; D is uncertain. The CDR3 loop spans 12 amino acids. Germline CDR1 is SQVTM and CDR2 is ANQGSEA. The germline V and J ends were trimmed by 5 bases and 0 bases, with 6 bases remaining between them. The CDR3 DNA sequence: TGCAGCGTTATCTTTAGCACAGATACGCAGTATTTT. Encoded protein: CSVIFSTDTQYF.

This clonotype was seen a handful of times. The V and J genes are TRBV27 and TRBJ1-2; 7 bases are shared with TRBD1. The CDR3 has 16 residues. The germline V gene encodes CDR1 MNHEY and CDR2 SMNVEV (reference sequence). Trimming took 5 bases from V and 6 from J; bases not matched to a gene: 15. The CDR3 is CASSPNPPDRAHGYTF. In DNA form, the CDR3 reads TGTGCCAGCAGTCCTAACCCGCCCGACAGGGCCCATGGCTACACCTTC.

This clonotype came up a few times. The DNA for the CDR3 is TGCAGCGTTGAAGATTTCGGAACAGACGATTTGAACACTGAAGCTTTCTTT. This translates into CSVEDFGTDDLNTEAFF. The V call is TRBV29-1, the J call TRBJ1-1; D is unresolved. The germline V gene encodes CDR1 SQVTM and CDR2 ANQGSEA. This CDR3 contains 17 residues. Trimming pared 0 bases from V and 0 bases from J, leaving 17 bases between.

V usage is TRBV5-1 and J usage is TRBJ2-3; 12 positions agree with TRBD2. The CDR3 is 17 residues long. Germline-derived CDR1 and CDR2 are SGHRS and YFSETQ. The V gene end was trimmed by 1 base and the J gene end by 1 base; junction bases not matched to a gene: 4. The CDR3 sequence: CASSLTRLAGGTDTQYF. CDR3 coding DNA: TGCGCCAGCAGCTTGACCCGACTAGCGGGGGGCACAGATACGCAGTATTTT.

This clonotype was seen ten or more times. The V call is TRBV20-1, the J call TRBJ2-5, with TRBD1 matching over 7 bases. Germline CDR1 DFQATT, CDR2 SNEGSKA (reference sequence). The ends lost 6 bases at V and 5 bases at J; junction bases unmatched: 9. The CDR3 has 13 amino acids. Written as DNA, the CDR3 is TGCAGTGCACCAACAGGGGTCCGGGAGACCCAGTACTTC. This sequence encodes CSAPTGVRETQYF.

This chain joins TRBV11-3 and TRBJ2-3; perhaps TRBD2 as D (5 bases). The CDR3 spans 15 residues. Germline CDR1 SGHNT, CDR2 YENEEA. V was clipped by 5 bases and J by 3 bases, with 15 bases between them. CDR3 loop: CASSLRGPGTDTQYF. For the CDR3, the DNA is TGTGCCAGCAGCCTACGAGGGCCTGGAACAGATACGCAGTATTTT.